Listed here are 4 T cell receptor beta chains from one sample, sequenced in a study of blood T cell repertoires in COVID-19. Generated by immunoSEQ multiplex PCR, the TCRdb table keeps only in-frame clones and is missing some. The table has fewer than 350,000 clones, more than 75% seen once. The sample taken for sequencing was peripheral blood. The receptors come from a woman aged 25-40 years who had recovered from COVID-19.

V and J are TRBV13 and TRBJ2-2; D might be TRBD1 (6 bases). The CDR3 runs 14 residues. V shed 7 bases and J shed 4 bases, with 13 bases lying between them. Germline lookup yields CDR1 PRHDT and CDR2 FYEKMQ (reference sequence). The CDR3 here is CASNGRGGTGELFF. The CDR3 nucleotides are TGTGCCAGCAACGGCAGGGGCGGCACCGGGGAGCTGTTTTTT.

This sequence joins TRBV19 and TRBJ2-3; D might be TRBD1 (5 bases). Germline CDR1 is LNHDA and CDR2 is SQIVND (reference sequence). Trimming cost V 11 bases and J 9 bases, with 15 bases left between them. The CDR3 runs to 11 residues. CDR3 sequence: CAAGGRGTQYF. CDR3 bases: TGTGCCGCCGGCGGTAGGGGAACGCAGTATTTT.

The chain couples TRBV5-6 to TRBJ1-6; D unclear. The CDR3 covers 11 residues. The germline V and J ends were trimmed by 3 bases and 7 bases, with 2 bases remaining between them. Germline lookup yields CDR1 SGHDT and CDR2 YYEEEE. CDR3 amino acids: CASSSNSPLHF. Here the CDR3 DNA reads TGTGCCAGCAGCTCGAATTCACCCCTCCACTTT.

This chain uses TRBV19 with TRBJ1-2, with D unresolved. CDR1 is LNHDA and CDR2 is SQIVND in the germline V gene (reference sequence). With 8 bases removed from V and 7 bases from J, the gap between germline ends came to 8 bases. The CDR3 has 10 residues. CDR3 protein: CASHAGGYTF. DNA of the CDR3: TGTGCCAGTCACGCCGGTGGCTACACCTTC.